What follows is one T cell receptor beta chain and its context. This clone's antigen is unknown. No much larger clone exists at a distance of one base, and base qualities are not known. V sheds 0 bases and J sheds 9 bases, leaving 9 bases between their ends. CDR1 and CDR2, per the germline V gene, are SGDLS and YYNGEE. The CDR3 holds 13 amino acids from the cysteine to the phenylalanine. Only the CDR3 DNA stays, 39 bases, in frame from base 1. The sample originates from a study of shared T cell receptors in the human thymus listed by TCRdb under 2021. Some background on the complete study: The study investigated the way shared, self-reactive T-cell receptor alpha chains are produced in the human thymus.

The library was built by means of the immunoSEQ multiplex PCR assay. As stored in TCRdb, this immuneACCESS dataset retains in-frame rearrangements with V and J assigned. A fraction of the clones does not appear; measured against another copy, unresolved V genes explain less than half of the discrepancy, and the remainder lacks a known reason. The sample table shows about 710,000 clones, and roughly 86% are seen once. The ten largest clones take up roughly 0.0086% of the sample. These data also formed part of another study, on human thymus T cells. Per the second study: In Finland, the donors were immunologically healthy infants who were having open corrective cardiac surgery for congenital heart defects. Thymus tissue was obtained as surgical resects removed during corrective cardiac surgery. V and J gene segment usage appeared biased in both thymic and peripheral blood repertoires. The related research found that thymic TCR repertoires overlapped highly between unrelated individuals. The study characterized TCR alpha and beta repertoires from about 8 infant thymus samples and a few related peripheral blood samples. Donor ages ranging from roughly 6 to 244 days were recorded, and 5 to 7 male and a couple of female infants were included in the cohort. After being mechanically released from the tissue, thymocytes were kept at -70 degrees C in pellets of about 8.5-32 million cells. A QIAsymphony instrument was used to extract genomic DNA from the frozen cell pellets. The immunoSEQ multiplex PCR assay was used to amplify the TCRB and TCRAD loci from a standardized amount of quality-controlled genomic DNA. The amplicons spanned the V(D)J region and were long enough to cover the CDR3 and allow V and J genes to be identified. The commercial immunoSEQ service was used to sequence amplicons on an Illumina platform. Primer bias and sequencing errors were corrected as previously described, and TCRAD and TCRB definitions were based on the IMGT database. Analysis of the repertoires was done with immunoSEQ Analyzer 3.0 and VDJTools and included basic statistics, V/J segment usage, diversity estimates, rarefaction and pairwise overlap. Diversity was estimated using the Chao1, ChaoE, Efron-Thisted, Shannon and inverse Simpson indices, and was also estimated on datasets down-sampled to the size of the smallest sample. Repertoire overlap was assessed by strict matching of CDR3 nucleotide sequence, V gene and J gene, and clustering was done by Jaccard-based multidimensional scaling. On average, thymus samples yielded 800,000 or so unique TCRB clonotypes, whereas blood samples yielded 70,000 to 100,000.

The TCR was taken from a boy younger than two with a congenital heart defect. Donor details come from another sample of the same person, matched by shared clones. Source material: thymocytes. The V and J segments used are TRBV9 and TRBJ2-2; the D gene lacks a confident call. The DNA reads as follows: TGTGCCAGCAGCGTAGGGCTGGGCCGGGAGCTGTTTTTT. The encoded protein is CASSVGLGRELFF.